This TCR beta chain stems from a study of T cells in Graves' hyperthyroidism and ophthalmopathy. This clonotype came up many times. The CDR3 has 14 residues. Germline CDR1 is MNHEY and CDR2 is SMNVEV (reference sequence). V was clipped by 6 bases and J by 3 bases; unmatched bases: 7. The CDR3 regions of TCR beta were amplified from RNA transcripts. HTBI primers were the set used in a first-round RT-PCR of the TCR CDR3. TCRdb re-called the multiplex PCR reads through MiXCR, storing one row per CDR3 protein. The data show 250,000 to 300,000 distinct CDR3 sequences, approximately 13% seen once. The chain employs TRBV27 and TRBJ1-2, with 7 bases aligning to TRBD1. The TCR was taken from a woman between 35 and 50 years old with Graves' hyperthyroidism. Sequencing was done on a sample of blood. The CDR3 is CASSILGGDYGYTF. The DNA of the CDR3 is TGTGCCAGCAGCATTCTAGGGGGCGACTATGGCTACACCTTC.